The 26 T cell receptor beta chains below all came from one sample that was sequenced in a study of cytomegalovirus exposure and HLA in healthy donors. Measured with immunoSEQ multiplex PCR; TCRdb has only the in-frame clones, and not every one. The data contain about 50,000 clones, 88% of them singletons. Sequenced input: PBMCs. These receptors originate from a woman in her twenties or thirties in good health and CMV-seronegative.

The chain joins TRBV19 to TRBJ2-2; the match to TRBD2 covers 10 bases. The germline CDR1 and CDR2 sequences are LNHDA and SQIVND (reference sequence). This CDR3 comprises 16 residues. The V and J ends lost 4 bases and 1 base, in that order; junction bases with no gene match: 3. CDR3 bases: TGTGCCAGTAGTACCATAGCGGGAGGGAACACCGGGGAGCTGTTTTTT. This codes for CASSTIAGGNTGELFF.

This clone was recorded once. This chain links TRBV11-3 with TRBJ2-5; the D gene is possibly TRBD2 (5 bases). Germline-derived CDR1 and CDR2 are SGHNT and YENEEA. This CDR3 region has 17 residues. Trimming cost V 1 base and J 1 base, with 16 bases left between them. CDR3: CASSLAFRGGSQETQYF. As DNA, the CDR3 is TGTGCCAGCAGCTTAGCGTTTCGAGGAGGCAGCCAAGAGACCCAGTACTTC.

This rearrangement joins TRBV27 to TRBJ1-1; D call uncertain. CDR3 length: 13 residues. Germline-derived CDR1 and CDR2 are MNHEY and SMNVEV (reference sequence). V lost 4 bases and J lost 1, with 7 bases in between. The chain's CDR3 is CASSSGWNTEAFF. The CDR3 DNA sequence: TGTGCCAGCAGTTCAGGCTGGAACACTGAAGCTTTCTTT.

This chain links TRBV10-1 with TRBJ1-1; unclear D gene. Germline CDR1 WNHNN, CDR2 SYGVQD (reference sequence). The CDR3 extends over 10 amino acids. V lost 7 bases, J lost 6 bases, and 6 bases lay in between. CDR3 nucleotide sequence: TGCGCCAGCATCGGGGCTGAAGCTTTCTTT. Translating gives CASIGAEAFF.

This rearrangement joins TRBV5-1 to TRBJ1-5; D remains unclear. Germline lookup yields CDR1 SGHRS and CDR2 YFSETQ. With 4 bases removed from V and 0 bases from J, the gap between germline ends came to 14 bases. The CDR3 loop spans 16 amino acids. CDR3 region: CASSALGSYSNQPQHF. As DNA, the CDR3 is TGCGCCAGCAGCGCACTCGGGAGCTATAGCAATCAGCCCCAGCATTTT.

The CDR3 DNA follows: TGTGCCAGCAGCTTAGACCGGGGGAGCGGTGGCTACACCTTC. It encodes CASSLDRGSGGYTF. This sequence joins TRBV7-2 and TRBJ1-2; weak D call: TRBD1 (5 bases). The germline gives CDR1 SGHTA, CDR2 FQGNSA. The CDR3 consists of 14 residues. Trimming left V 1 base short and J 7 bases short, with 13 bases between.

The V call is TRBV11-2, the J call TRBJ2-1; 14 positions agree with TRBD2. The length of the CDR3 is 16 residues. Germline values: CDR1 SGHAT, CDR2 FQNNGV. The V and J ends lost 3 bases and 6 bases, in that order; junction bases with no gene match: 4. CDR3 amino acids: CASSLGLAGAGNEQFF. The CDR3 bases are TGTGCCAGCAGCTTGGGACTAGCGGGAGCGGGCAATGAGCAGTTCTTC.

The rearrangement uses TRBV29-1 and TRBJ1-3, with 8 bases that match TRBD1. The germline V gene encodes CDR1 SQVTM and CDR2 ANQGSEA. With V trimmed by 6 bases and J by 2 bases, 6 bases remained unmatched. This CDR3 is 14 amino acids long. This CDR3 reads CSVQTGGTGNTIYF. DNA of the CDR3: TGCAGCGTACAAACAGGGGGTACTGGAAACACCATATATTTT.

The chain has TRBV10-3 and TRBJ2-1, with unresolved D. Germline CDR1 and CDR2: ENHRY and SYGVKD. The V end lost 3 bases, the J end lost 7 bases, and 10 bases lay between the germline ends. The CDR3 consists of 13 residues. CDR3 DNA sequence: TGTGCCATCAGTGATAAACGGTGGAATGAGCAGTTCTTC. Its protein product is CAISDKRWNEQFF.

The rearrangement links TRBV6-6 to TRBJ1-3, with TRBD1 identical over 7 bases. The ends lost 6 bases at V and 0 bases at J; junction bases unmatched: 8. The germline V gene encodes CDR1 MNHNY and CDR2 SVGAGI (reference sequence). The CDR3 length is 16 residues. CDR3 amino acids: CASSTRPGGSGNTIYF. CDR3 bases: TGTGCCAGCAGCACACGACCAGGGGGCTCTGGAAACACCATATATTTT.

The chain couples TRBV6-1 to TRBJ2-3; TRBD2 aligns across 16 bases. This CDR3 spans 15 amino acids. The V gene end was trimmed by 6 bases and the J gene end by 4 bases; junction bases not matched to a gene: 1. Per the germline V gene, CDR1 is MNHNS and CDR2 is SASEGT. This CDR3 reads CASRGTSGRADTQYF. CDR3 in DNA: TGTGCCAGCAGGGGGACTAGCGGGAGGGCAGATACGCAGTATTTT.

The V gene is TRBV27, the J gene TRBJ1-1; TRBD1 matches 7 bases. V trimming: 7 bases; J trimming: 1 base; junction bases outside the gene matches: 6. CDR1 is MNHEY, CDR2 SMNVEV, per germline (reference sequence). The CDR3 consists of 14 residues. The CDR3 spells CASIGKGANTEAFF. The CDR3 DNA is TGTGCCAGCATCGGCAAGGGGGCGAACACTGAAGCTTTCTTT.

The chain employs TRBV10-2 and TRBJ1-1; D is perhaps TRBD1 (5 bases). Germline V CDR1 and CDR2: WSHSY, SAAADI. Trimming left V 0 bases short and J 3 bases short, with 8 bases between. The CDR3 is 14 amino acids. The DNA for the CDR3 is TGCGCCAGCAGTGAGTCGCAGGGATACACTGAAGCTTTCTTT. Its translation: CASSESQGYTEAFF.

This sequence joins TRBV30 and TRBJ2-7; D perhaps matches TRBD2 (5 bases). Germline lookup yields CDR1 GTSNPN and CDR2 SVGIG (reference sequence). This CDR3 has 11 amino acids. Trimming stripped 3 bases from V and 4 bases from J, with 7 bases between. The CDR3 region has the DNA TGTGCCTGGAGCGGGGAGTACGAGCAGTACTTC. Encoded protein: CAWSGEYEQYF.

This rearrangement joins TRBV7-9 to TRBJ2-3; maybe TRBD2 (6 bases). CDR3 length: 13 amino acids. Germline V gives CDR1 SEHNR, CDR2 FQNEAQ (reference sequence). V gave up 7 bases and J gave up 4 bases, with 12 bases separating them. CDR3 in DNA: TGTGCCAGCACCTTGCGGGGACCAGATACGCAGTATTTT. Its protein product is CASTLRGPDTQYF. The full variable domain, with the rest looked up from reference TRBV7-9 and TRBJ2-3, is DTGVSQNPRHKITKRGQNVTFRCDPISEHNRLYWYRQTLGQGPEFLTYFQNEAQLEKSRLLSDRFSAERPKGSFSTLEIQRTEQGDSAMYLCASTLRGPDTQYFGPGTRLTVL.

This clone was seen once. The genes are TRBV5-5 and TRBJ1-1; a possible D gene is TRBD1 (5 bases). CDR3 length: 13 residues. From germline, CDR1 is SGHKS and CDR2 YYEKEE (reference sequence). The ends were cut back, 3 bases at V and 6 bases at J, with 12 bases in the middle. The DNA of the CDR3 is TGTGCCAGCAGCTGGGGGGATATTGCTGAAGCTTTCTTT. Protein sequence: CASSWGDIAEAFF.

CDR3 DNA sequence: TGTGCCAGCAGCTTAATGGGACACCCGAACACCGGGGAGCTGTTTTTT. It translates to CASSLMGHPNTGELFF. The chain employs TRBV7-3 and TRBJ2-2; TRBD1 is a possible D gene (6 bases). This CDR3 has 16 residues. Germline assignment: CDR1 SGHTA and CDR2 FQGTGA. V dropped 1 base and J dropped 0 bases, with 9 bases sitting between them.

This clone was observed a few times. This chain joins TRBV6-5 and TRBJ2-5; 7 nucleotides line up with TRBD2. Trimming removed 0 bases from V and 4 bases from J; junction bases left unmatched: 2. CDR3 length: 14 amino acids. In germline, CDR1 is MNHEY, CDR2 SVGAGI. The CDR3 sequence: CASSYSASGETQYF. CDR3 bases: TGTGCCAGCAGTTACTCGGCTAGCGGAGAGACCCAGTACTTC.

The J gene is TRBJ2-5, the V gene TRBV27, with 13 bases lining up with TRBD2. CDR1 and CDR2 from the germline V gene are MNHEY and SMNVEV (reference sequence). Unmatched junction bases numbered 15, after V lost 6 bases and J lost 5 bases. This CDR3 region has 18 residues. Here the CDR3 reads CASSRPGLAGPGGETQYF. Here the CDR3 DNA reads TGTGCCAGCAGCCGTCCGGGACTAGCGGGGCCGGGGGGGGAGACCCAGTACTTC.

The chain recombines TRBV5-1 with TRBJ2-5; D is perhaps TRBD1 (5 bases). Deletions cut 3 bases from V and 5 bases from J, with 11 bases between. Germline V lookup: CDR1 SGHRS, CDR2 YFSETQ. The CDR3 runs 13 residues. CDR3 region: CASSSIPGETQYF. The CDR3 region has the DNA TGCGCCAGCAGCTCGATCCCAGGGGAGACCCAGTACTTC. Together with reference TRBV5-1 and TRBJ2-5, the CDR3 gives the full variable domain: KAGVTQTPRYLIKTRGQQVTLSCSPISGHRSVSWYQQTPGQGLQFLFEYFSETQRNKGNFPGRFSGRQFSNSRSEMNVSTLELGDSALYLCASSSIPGETQYFGPGTRLLVL.

This chain uses TRBV2 with TRBJ2-2, with 7 bases lining up with TRBD1. The CDR3 runs 15 residues. Per germline, CDR1 SNHLY and CDR2 FYNNEI. V lost 7 bases, J lost 7 bases, and 12 bases stayed unmatched. The CDR3, as DNA: TGTGCCAGCACGGAGACAGGGATGGCAGGCGGGGAGCTGTTTTTT. This encodes CASTETGMAGGELFF. The variable domain in full, completed from reference TRBV2 and TRBJ2-2, reads EPEVTQTPSHQVTQMGQEVILRCVPISNHLYFYWYRQILGQKVEFLVSFYNNEISEKSEIFDDQFSVERPDGSNFTLKIRSTKLEDSAMYFCASTETGMAGGELFFGEGSRLTVL.

The genes are TRBV4-1 and TRBJ2-7; 8 positions match TRBD2. The length of the CDR3 is 15 residues. V shed 0 bases and J 7 bases; nucleotides not matched to a gene: 8. CDR1 is MGHRA and CDR2 is YSYEKL in the germline V gene. The CDR3 nucleotides are TGCGCCAGCAGCCAAGATCTAGCGGGCTCTCTGGAGCAGTACTTC. Translated: CASSQDLAGSLEQYF.

CDR3 in amino acids: CASSNSYEQYF. The CDR3 nucleotides are TGTGCCAGCAGCAACAGCTACGAGCAGTACTTC. The chain employs TRBV5-5 and TRBJ2-7; D unclear. Germline-derived CDR1 and CDR2 are SGHKS and YYEKEE (reference sequence). This CDR3 region has 11 residues. Trimming shortened V by 4 bases and J by 3 bases, and 5 bases separated the two germline ends.

The chain employs TRBV7-2 and TRBJ1-5, with D perhaps matching TRBD1 (5 bases). V lost 5 bases and J 0 bases, leaving 8 bases between the germline ends. The CDR3 contains 14 residues. Germline-derived CDR1 and CDR2 are SGHTA and FQGNSA. In nucleotides, the CDR3 is TGTGCCAGCAGCCAAGACAGTAGCAATCAGCCCCAGCATTTT. This codes for CASSQDSSNQPQHF. Together with reference TRBV7-2 and TRBJ1-5, the CDR3 gives the full variable domain: GAGVSQSPSNKVTEKGKDVELRCDPISGHTALYWYRQSLGQGLEFLIYFQGNSAPDKSGLPSDRFSAERTGGSVSTLTIQRTQQEDSAVYLCASSQDSSNQPQHFGDGTRLSIL.

V usage is TRBV5-6 and J usage is TRBJ1-5, with 9 bases fitting TRBD1. CDR1 and CDR2 from the germline V gene are SGHDT and YYEEEE. There are 14 residues in the CDR3. After removal of 2 bases from V and 4 bases from J, the junction contained 1 base not matched to a gene. CDR3 nucleotide sequence: TGTGCCAGCAGCTTCGGGACAGGGAATCAGCCCCAGCATTTT. Protein: CASSFGTGNQPQHF.

This clone was seen a single time. The gene calls are TRBV2 and TRBJ2-7, with D possibly TRBD1 on 6 matching bases. The CDR3 contains 15 residues. The germline gives CDR1 SNHLY, CDR2 FYNNEI. V was cut by 7 bases and J by 3 bases, with 19 bases left in between. CDR3 sequence (DNA): TGTGCCAGCATCCCCCCCCCGCAGGGGCACTACGAGCAGTACTTC. Amino acids: CASIPPPQGHYEQYF.